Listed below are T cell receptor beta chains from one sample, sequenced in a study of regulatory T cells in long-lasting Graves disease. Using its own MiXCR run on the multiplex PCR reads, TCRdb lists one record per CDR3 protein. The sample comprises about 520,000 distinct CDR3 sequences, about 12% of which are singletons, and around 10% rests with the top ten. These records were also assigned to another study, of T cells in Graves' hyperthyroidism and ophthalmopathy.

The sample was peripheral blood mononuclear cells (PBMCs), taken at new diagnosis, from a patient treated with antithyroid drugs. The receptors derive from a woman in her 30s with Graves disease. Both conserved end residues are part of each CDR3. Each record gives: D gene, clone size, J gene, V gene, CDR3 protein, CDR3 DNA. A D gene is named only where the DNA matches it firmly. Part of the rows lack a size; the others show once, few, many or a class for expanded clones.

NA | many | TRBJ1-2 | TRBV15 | CATSRFQGGNYGYTF | TGTGCCACCAGCAGATTCCAGGGTGGCAACTATGGCTACACCTTC
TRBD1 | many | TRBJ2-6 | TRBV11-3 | CASSRPGTGVTF | TGTGCCAGCAGCCGTCCCGGGACAGGAGTGACTTTC
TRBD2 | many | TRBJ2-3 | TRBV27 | CASSLLRLAGPTDTQYF | TGTGCCAGCAGTTTACTTCGACTAGCGGGGCCCACAGATACGCAGTATTTT
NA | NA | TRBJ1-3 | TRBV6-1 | CASSPFYAGNTIYF | TGTGCCAGCAGCCCCTTTTACGCTGGAAACACCATATATTTT
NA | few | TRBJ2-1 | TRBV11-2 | CAGSLVGGNEQFF | TGTGCCGGCAGCTTAGTGGGAGGAAATGAGCAGTTCTTC
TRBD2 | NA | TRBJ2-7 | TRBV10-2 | CASSERGSGTLYEQYF | TGCGCCAGCAGTGAGCGGGGTAGCGGGACCCTCTACGAGCAGTACTTC
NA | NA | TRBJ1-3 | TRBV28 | CASSSYVLTASGNTIYF | TGTGCCAGCAGTTCTTACGTCCTTACGGCCTCTGGAAACACCATATATTTT
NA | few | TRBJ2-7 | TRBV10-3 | CAISELRGTYEQYF | TGTGCCATCAGTGAGCTGCGAGGGACCTACGAGCAGTACTTC
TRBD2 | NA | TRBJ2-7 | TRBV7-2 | CASSLGAGPLYEQYF | TGTGCCAGCAGCTTAGGAGCGGGACCCCTCTACGAGCAGTACTTC
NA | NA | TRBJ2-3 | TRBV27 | CASSRGVVQDTQYF | TGTGCCAGCAGTAGGGGCGTTGTACAAGATACGCAGTATTTT
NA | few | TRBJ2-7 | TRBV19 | CASSPLEGLAAEQYF | TGTGCCAGTAGTCCCCTGGAGGGCCTGGCGGCGGAGCAGTACTTC